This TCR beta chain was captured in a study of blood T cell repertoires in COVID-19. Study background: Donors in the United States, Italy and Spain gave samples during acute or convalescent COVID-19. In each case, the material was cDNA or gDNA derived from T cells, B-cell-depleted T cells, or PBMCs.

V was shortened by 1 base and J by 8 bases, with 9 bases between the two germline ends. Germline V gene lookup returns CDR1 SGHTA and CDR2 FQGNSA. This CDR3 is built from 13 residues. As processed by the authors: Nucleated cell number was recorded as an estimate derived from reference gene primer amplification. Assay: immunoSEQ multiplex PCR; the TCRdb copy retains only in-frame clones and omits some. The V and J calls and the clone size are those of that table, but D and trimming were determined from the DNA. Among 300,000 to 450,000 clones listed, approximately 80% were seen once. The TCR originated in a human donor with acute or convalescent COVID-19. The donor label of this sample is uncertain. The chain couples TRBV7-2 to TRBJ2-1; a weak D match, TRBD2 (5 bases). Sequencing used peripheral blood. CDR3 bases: TGTGCCAGCAGCTTAGACGTGGGAGATGAGCAGTTCTTC. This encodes CASSLDVGDEQFF.